This record covers a single T cell receptor (beta chain). Its target is unknown. The CDR3 contains 15 residues. V was clipped by 0 bases and J by 4 bases; unmatched bases: 3. CDR1 LNHDA and CDR2 SQIVND come from the germline V gene (reference sequence). This specimen comes from a study of cytomegalovirus exposure and HLA in healthy donors. General study findings and limits: CMV serostatus stood as the only immune exposure information on hand. Specificity for CMV antigens was confirmed in vitro for three of the CMV-associated chains.

PCR employed 60 Vbeta and 13 Jbeta primers. Method: immunoSEQ multiplex PCR; TCRdb's copy keeps in-frame clones and lacks some. The sample comprises approximately 170,000 clones, roughly 80% of which are singletons, and about 2.4% rests with the top ten. This receptor was identified in a male donor in good health and CMV-seronegative. The genes are TRBV19 and TRBJ1-5; TRBD1 aligns across 7 bases. What was sequenced was PBMCs. The CDR3 here is CASSIDRDRNQPQHF. The CDR3 DNA sequence: TGTGCCAGTAGTATAGATCGGGACAGAAATCAGCCCCAGCATTTT.